This TCR beta chain is drawn from a study of cytomegalovirus exposure and HLA in healthy donors. Study-level information: An early release of data contained approximately 85 million unique TCRs, which came from HLA-typed donors.

In the PCR, 60 Vbeta and 13 Jbeta primers were used. The repertoire was sequenced with immunoSEQ multiplex PCR; TCRdb's copy has only in-frame clones and lacks some. The data hold 200,000 or so clones, with 65% to 85% observed a single time. Germline trimming cut 3 bases from V and 0 bases from J; bases unmatched to any gene: 5. This CDR3 has 16 residues. Germline assignment: CDR1 ENHRY and CDR2 SYGVKD. Healthy donors of bone marrow made up the group. Material for sequencing was PBMCs. The source of this sequence is a man aged 50-59 years in good health and CMV-seronegative. The V gene is TRBV10-3, the J gene TRBJ1-5, with TRBD1 matching over 7 bases. In DNA, the CDR3 is TGTGCCATCAGTGACGTGACAGGGTCTAGCAATCAGCCCCAGCATTTT. It encodes CAISDVTGSSNQPQHF.